This TCR beta chain originates from a study of T cell changes during pregnancy in multiple sclerosis. From germline, CDR1 is SNHLY and CDR2 FYNNEI. The CDR3 is made up of 14 amino acids. The J segment lost 6 bases and the V segment lost 10 bases, leaving 11 bases of the junction unmatched. The protocol was immunoSEQ multiplex PCR, while the TCRdb copy is restricted to in-frame clones and leaves out a portion. Here the sample spans 40,000 to 50,000 clones, 90% being singletons. The clonotype was recovered from a female donor with multiple sclerosis, enrolled in a pregnancy study. The material was CD8+ T cells from peripheral blood mononuclear cells, obtained in the first trimester of pregnancy. The chain uses TRBV2 and TRBJ1-2, with 10 bases matching TRBD1. The CDR3 region is CATSPGQGIHGYTF. The CDR3 DNA reads as TGTGCCACCAGCCCGGGACAGGGGATCCATGGCTACACCTTC.